The sequence of this T cell receptor beta chain was determined in a study of radiation and T cells in renal cell carcinoma. Time point here: blood 4 weeks post-SBRT, at nephrectomy. The sample's treatment: 15 Gy SBRT to primary tumor, nephrectomy 4 weeks later. Nephrectomy followed 15 Gy stereotactic body radiation by 4 weeks. Blood was sampled at baseline, 2 weeks and 4 weeks after SBRT. The repertoire was sequenced with immunoSEQ multiplex PCR; TCRdb's copy has only in-frame clones and lacks some. The data hold roughly 58,000 clones, with roughly 80% observed a single time. J gave up 2 bases and V 5 bases, and 6 bases lay outside the gene matches. The CDR3 totals 15 residues. Germline V gene sequence: CDR1 SQVTM, CDR2 ANQGSEA. On this clone: What it recognizes is unknown.

Study observations and caveats: From baseline, blood top tumor clonotypes peaked at 2 weeks post-radiation.

The chain links TRBV29-1 to TRBJ2-7; 13 bases are shared with TRBD2. The source was blood, collected from a patient whose treatment included radiotherapy and nephrectomy. The receptor comes from a man aged 60-69 years with renal cell carcinoma. CDR3: CSVQLAGGTTYEQYF. In DNA, the CDR3 is TGCAGCGTTCAACTAGCGGGGGGGACTACCTACGAGCAGTACTTC.